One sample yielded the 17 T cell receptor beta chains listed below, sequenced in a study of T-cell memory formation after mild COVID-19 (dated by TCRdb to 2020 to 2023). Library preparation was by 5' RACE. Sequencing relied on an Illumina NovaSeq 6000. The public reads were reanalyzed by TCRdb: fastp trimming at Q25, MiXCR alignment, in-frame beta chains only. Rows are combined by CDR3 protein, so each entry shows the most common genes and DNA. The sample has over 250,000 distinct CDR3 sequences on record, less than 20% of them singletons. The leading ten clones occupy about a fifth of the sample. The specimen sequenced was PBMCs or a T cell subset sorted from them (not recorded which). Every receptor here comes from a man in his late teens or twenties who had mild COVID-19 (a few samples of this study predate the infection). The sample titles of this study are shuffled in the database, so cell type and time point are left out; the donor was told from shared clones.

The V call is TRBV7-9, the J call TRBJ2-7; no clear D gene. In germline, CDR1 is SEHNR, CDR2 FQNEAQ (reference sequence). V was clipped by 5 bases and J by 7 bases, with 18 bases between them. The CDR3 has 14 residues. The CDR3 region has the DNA TGTGCCAGCAGCCCCGATGAGAGGCTAGAGGAGCAGTACTTC. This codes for CASSPDERLEEQYF.

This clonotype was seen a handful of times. CDR3 sequence: CASSLDKVGGSDEKLFF. The CDR3 DNA reads as TGCGCCAGCAGCTTGGATAAGGTTGGGGGTTCGGATGAAAAACTGTTTTTT. The chain combines TRBV5-1 with TRBJ1-4, with a tentative D call TRBD1 (5 bases). Germline-derived CDR1 and CDR2 are SGHRS and YFSETQ. With 0 bases removed from V and 6 bases from J, the gap between germline ends came to 18 bases. This CDR3 region has 17 residues.

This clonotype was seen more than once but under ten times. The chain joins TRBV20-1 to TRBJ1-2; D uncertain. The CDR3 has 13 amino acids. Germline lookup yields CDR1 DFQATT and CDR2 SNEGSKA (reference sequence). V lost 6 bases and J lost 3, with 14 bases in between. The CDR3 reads CSAPPSGDYGYTF. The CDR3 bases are TGCAGTGCGCCGCCTTCCGGGGACTATGGCTACACCTTC.

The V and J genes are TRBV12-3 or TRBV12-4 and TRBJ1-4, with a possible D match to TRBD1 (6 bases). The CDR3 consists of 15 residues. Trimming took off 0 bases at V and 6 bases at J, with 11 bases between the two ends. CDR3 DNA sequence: TGTGCCAGCAGTTTAGCGACAGGTAGCTATGAAAAACTGTTTTTT. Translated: CASSLATGSYEKLFF.

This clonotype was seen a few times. CDR3 region: CSRDIRPNYGYTF. The CDR3 nucleotides are TGCAGCCGCGACATCCGACCCAACTATGGCTACACCTTC. The genes are TRBV20-1 and TRBJ1-2; D is unclear. The CDR3 is 13 residues long. Germline V gives CDR1 DFQATT, CDR2 SNEGSKA (reference sequence).

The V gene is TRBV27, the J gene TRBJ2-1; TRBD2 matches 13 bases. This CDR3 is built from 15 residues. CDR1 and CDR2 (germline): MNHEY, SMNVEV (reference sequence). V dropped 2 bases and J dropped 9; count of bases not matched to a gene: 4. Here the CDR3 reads CASSLTSGGVSEQFF. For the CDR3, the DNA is TGTGCCAGCAGTTTAACTAGCGGGGGGGTTAGTGAGCAGTTCTTC.

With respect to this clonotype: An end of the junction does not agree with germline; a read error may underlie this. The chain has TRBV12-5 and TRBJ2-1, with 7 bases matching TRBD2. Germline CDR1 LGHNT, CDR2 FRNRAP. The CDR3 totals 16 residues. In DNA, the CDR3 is TGTGCTAGTGGTGTGGTAACGGGGGGTGGATACAATGAGCAGTTCTTC. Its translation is CASGVVTGGGYNEQFF. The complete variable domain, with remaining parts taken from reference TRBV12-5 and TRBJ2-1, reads DARVTQTPRHKVTEMGQEVTMRCQPILGHNTVFWYRQTMMQGLELLAYFRNRAPLDDSGMPKDRFSAEMPDATLATLKIQPSEPRDSAVYFCASGVVTGGGYNEQFFGPGTRLTVL.

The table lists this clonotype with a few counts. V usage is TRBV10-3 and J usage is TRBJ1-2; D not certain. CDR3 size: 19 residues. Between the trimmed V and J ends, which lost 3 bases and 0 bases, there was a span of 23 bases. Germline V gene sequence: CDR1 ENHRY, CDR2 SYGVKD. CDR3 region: CAISDSSFAEARTNYGYTF. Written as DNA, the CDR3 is TGTGCCATCAGTGATTCCAGCTTCGCAGAGGCACGGACTAACTATGGCTACACCTTC.

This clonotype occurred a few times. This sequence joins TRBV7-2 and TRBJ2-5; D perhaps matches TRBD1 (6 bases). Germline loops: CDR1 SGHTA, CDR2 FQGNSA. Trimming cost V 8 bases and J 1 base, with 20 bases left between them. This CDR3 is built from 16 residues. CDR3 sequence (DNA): TGTGCCAGCCCCCTAGGGAAGGACAGCCGCCAAGAGACCCAGTACTTC. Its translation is CASPLGKDSRQETQYF.

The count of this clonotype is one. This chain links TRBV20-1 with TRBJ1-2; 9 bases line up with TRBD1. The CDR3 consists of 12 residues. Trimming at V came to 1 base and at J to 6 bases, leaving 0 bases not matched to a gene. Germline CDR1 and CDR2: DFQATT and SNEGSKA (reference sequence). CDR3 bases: TGCAGTGCTAGAGGGGACAGGGATGGCTACACCTTC. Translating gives CSARGDRDGYTF.

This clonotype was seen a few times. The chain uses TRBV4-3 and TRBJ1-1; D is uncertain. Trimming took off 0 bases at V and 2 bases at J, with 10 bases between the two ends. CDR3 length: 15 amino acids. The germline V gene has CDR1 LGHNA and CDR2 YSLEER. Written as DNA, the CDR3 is TGCGCCAGCAGCCAAGATACGGCAGGCAACACTGAAGCTTTCTTT. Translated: CASSQDTAGNTEAFF.

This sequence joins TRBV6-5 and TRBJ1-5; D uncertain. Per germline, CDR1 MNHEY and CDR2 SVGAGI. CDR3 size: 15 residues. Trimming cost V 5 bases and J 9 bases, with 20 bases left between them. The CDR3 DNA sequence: TGTGCCAGCAGTCCGCTAGGTACTATAGCAACGCCCCAGCATTTT. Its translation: CASSPLGTIATPQHF.

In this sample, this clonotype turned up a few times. The CDR3 DNA follows: TGCAGTGCTAGGGCTGAGAACGCCTACGAGCAGTACTTC. Translated: CSARAENAYEQYF. The chain recombines TRBV20-1 with TRBJ2-7; no firm D call. Germline lookup yields CDR1 DFQATT and CDR2 SNEGSKA (reference sequence). Trimming pared 3 bases from V and 2 bases from J, leaving 11 bases between. The CDR3 is made up of 13 amino acids.

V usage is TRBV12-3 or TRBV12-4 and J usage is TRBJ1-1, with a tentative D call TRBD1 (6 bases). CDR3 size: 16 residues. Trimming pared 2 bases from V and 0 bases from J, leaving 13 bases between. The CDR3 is CASSLPTGYLNTEAFF. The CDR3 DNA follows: TGTGCCAGCAGTTTACCCACAGGGTACCTGAACACTGAAGCTTTCTTT.

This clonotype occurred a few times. CDR3 in DNA: TGTGCCAGCAGCTTACGAGACGGGCGGGTACCGACAGATACGCAGTATTTT. Residues: CASSLRDGRVPTDTQYF. The chain links TRBV7-8 to TRBJ2-3; TRBD2 is a possible D gene (5 bases). CDR1 and CDR2 from the germline V gene are SGHVS and FQNEAQ. The CDR3 is made up of 17 amino acids. V dropped 2 bases and J dropped 3 bases, with 18 bases sitting between them.

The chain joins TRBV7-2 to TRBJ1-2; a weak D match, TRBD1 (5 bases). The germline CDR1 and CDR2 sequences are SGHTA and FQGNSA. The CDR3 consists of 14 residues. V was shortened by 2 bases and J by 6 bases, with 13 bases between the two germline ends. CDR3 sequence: CASSLRGALDGYTF. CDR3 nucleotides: TGTGCCAGCAGCTTACGTGGGGCACTAGATGGCTACACCTTC. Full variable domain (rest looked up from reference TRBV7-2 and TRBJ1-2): GAGVSQSPSNKVTEKGKDVELRCDPISGHTALYWYRQSLGQGLEFLIYFQGNSAPDKSGLPSDRFSAERTGGSVSTLTIQRTQQEDSAVYLCASSLRGALDGYTFGSGTRLTVV.

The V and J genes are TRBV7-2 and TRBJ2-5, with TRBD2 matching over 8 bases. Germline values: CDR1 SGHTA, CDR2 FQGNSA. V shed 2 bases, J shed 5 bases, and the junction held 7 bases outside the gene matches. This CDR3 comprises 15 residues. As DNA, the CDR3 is TGTGCCAGCAGCTTACAGCGGGGGCCCCACGAGACCCAGTACTTC. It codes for CASSLQRGPHETQYF.